These T cell receptor beta chains were read from a single sample in a study of cytomegalovirus exposure and HLA in healthy donors. Sequencing was performed with immunoSEQ multiplex PCR; in TCRdb, only in-frame clones are kept and a portion is missing. This sample has around 120,000 clones; roughly two thirds occur once, and the top ten carry 1.6%. The sequencing sample was made of PBMCs. The source of these receptors is a man aged 25 to 40 in good health and CMV-seropositive. Each CDR3 is given with its conserved first and last residue. Fields, in order: D gene, V gene, J gene, clone size, CDR3 protein, CDR3 DNA. D genes are given only for firm matches. Where a row states a size, it is once, few, many or the class of an expanded clone; other rows omit it.

.	TRBV18	TRBJ2-4	.	CASSPAGSLKNIQYF	TGTGCCAGCTCACCGGCAGGTTCCCTTAAAAACATTCAGTACTTC
.	TRBV13	TRBJ2-7	many	CASSFGGHSYEQYF	TGTGCCAGCAGCTTCGGGGGGCACTCCTACGAGCAGTACTTC
.	TRBV6-5	TRBJ1-1	.	CASSYEAGRPEAFF	TGTGCCAGCAGTTATGAGGCAGGGAGGCCTGAAGCTTTCTTT
.	TRBV6-1	TRBJ2-7	few	CASSQGQSSYEQYF	TGTGCCAGCAGCCAGGGACAAAGCTCCTACGAGCAGTACTTC
.	TRBV21-1	TRBJ2-5	.	CASIKPRLAGETQYF	TGTGCCAGCATCAAACCCCGCCTAGCGGGAGAGACCCAGTACTTC
.	TRBV6-4	TRBJ2-2	.	CASSDSGGGSTGELFF	TGTGCCAGCAGTGACTCCGGAGGGGGCAGCACCGGGGAGCTGTTTTTT
.	TRBV5-6	TRBJ1-1	.	CASSLMVGDDTEAFF	TGTGCCAGCAGCCTAATGGTAGGGGATGACACTGAAGCTTTCTTT
.	TRBV19	TRBJ2-5	.	CASSTRTHQETQYF	TGTGCCAGTAGTACGAGAACTCACCAAGAGACCCAGTACTTC
TRBD2	TRBV5-4	TRBJ2-5	.	CASSLSLAGLYQETQYF	TGTGCCAGCAGTTTGTCACTAGCGGGACTGTACCAAGAGACCCAGTACTTC
.	TRBV11-2	TRBJ1-2	.	CASSSVGGLGRNYGYTF	TGTGCCAGCAGCTCCGTGGGGGGGTTAGGTAGAAACTATGGCTACACCTTC
.	TRBV19	TRBJ2-2	.	CASLWGMGTGELFF	TGTGCCAGTCTTTGGGGCATGGGCACCGGGGAGCTGTTTTTT
.	TRBV5-6	TRBJ2-4	.	CASSFGIRPNIQYF	TGTGCCAGCAGCTTCGGGATTCGGCCGAACATTCAGTACTTC
.	TRBV19	TRBJ2-7	.	CASSIKGEGSNEQYF	TGTGCCAGTAGTATAAAGGGAGAAGGGTCTAACGAGCAGTACTTC
.	TRBV7-8	TRBJ2-1	once	CASSFDLGEQFF	TGTGCCAGCAGCTTTGACTTGGGTGAGCAGTTCTTC
.	TRBV6-1	TRBJ2-7	.	CASSDRDSTPYEQYF	TGTGCCAGCAGTGATCGCGACAGCACACCCTACGAGCAGTACTTC
TRBD1	TRBV2	TRBJ1-2	.	CASSRTGETYGYTF	TGTGCCAGCAGTCGGACAGGGGAGACATATGGCTACACCTTC
TRBD2	TRBV27	TRBJ2-5	few	CATQAAGGSQETQYF	TGTGCCACCCAGGCGGCGGGAGGATCACAAGAGACCCAGTACTTC
TRBD2	TRBV4-3	TRBJ2-1	.	CASSQERTSEYNEQFF	TGCGCCAGCAGCCAAGAGAGGACTAGCGAGTACAATGAGCAGTTCTTC